This T cell receptor (beta chain) was found in a study of shared clonotypes between healthy human individuals. Study overall: Each donor's CD8 memory used one plate, CD8 naive two, each CD4 subset three.

Measured with immunoSEQ multiplex PCR; TCRdb has only the in-frame clones, and not every one. The repertoire holds roughly 2 million clones, with about 94% as singletons. CD45RO-negative cells were positively selected for CCR7, leaving out terminally differentiated effector memory CD45RA+ cells. Donors were Caucasian adults residing in Nashville, Tennessee, USA. This CDR3 has 18 residues. The J gene is TRBJ2-5, the V gene TRBV12-2; the D call in the table, TRBD2, was not verified against the DNA. TRBV12-2 has pseudogene status. The TCR was taken from a young man in good health. Input material: naive CD8+ T cells sorted from blood. CDR3 coding DNA: TGTGCAAGTCGGAAACGGACTAGCGCCTACTCGGGTCTGGAGACCCAGTACTTC. It encodes CASRKRTSAYSGLETQYF.